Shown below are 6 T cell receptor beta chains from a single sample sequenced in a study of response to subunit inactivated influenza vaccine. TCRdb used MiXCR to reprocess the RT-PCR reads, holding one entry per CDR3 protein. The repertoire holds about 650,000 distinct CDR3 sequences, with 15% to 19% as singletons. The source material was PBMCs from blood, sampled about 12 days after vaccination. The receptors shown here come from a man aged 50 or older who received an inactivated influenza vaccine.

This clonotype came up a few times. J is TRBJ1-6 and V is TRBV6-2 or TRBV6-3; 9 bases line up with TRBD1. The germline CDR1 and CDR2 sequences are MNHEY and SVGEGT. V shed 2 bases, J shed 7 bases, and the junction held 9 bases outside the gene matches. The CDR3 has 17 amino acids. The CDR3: CASSYRLNRGQNSPLHF. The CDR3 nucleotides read TGTGCCAGCAGTTACCGCCTCAACAGGGGGCAGAATTCACCCCTCCACTTT.

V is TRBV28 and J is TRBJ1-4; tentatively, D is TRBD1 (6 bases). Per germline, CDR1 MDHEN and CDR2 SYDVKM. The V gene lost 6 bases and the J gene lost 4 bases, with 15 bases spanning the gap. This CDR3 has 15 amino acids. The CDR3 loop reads CASRPRGSDNEKLFF. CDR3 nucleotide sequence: TGTGCCAGCAGACCTAGGGGGTCTGATAATGAAAAACTGTTTTTT. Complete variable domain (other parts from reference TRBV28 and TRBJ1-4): DVKVTQSSRYLVKRTGEKVFLECVQDMDHENMFWYRQDPGLGLRLIYFSYDVKMKEKGDIPEGYSVSREKKERFSLILESASTNQTSMYLCASRPRGSDNEKLFFGSGTQLSVL.

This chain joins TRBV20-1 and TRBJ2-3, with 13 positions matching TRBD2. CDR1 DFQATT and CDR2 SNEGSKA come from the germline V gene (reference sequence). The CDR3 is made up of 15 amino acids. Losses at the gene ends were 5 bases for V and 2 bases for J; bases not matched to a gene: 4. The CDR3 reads CSAHTSGGVTDTQYF. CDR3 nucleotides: TGCAGTGCTCATACTAGCGGGGGGGTCACAGATACGCAGTATTTT.

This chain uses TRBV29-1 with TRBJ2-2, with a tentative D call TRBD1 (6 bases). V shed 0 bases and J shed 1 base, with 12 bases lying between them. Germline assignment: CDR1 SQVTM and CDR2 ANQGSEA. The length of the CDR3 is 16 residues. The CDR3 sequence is CSVEDGRGENTGELFF. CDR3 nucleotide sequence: TGCAGCGTTGAAGATGGCAGGGGCGAGAACACCGGGGAGCTGTTTTTT.

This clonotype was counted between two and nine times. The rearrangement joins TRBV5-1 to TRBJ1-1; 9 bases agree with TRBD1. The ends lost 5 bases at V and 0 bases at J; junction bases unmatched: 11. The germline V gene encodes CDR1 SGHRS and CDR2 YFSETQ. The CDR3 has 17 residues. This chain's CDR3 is CASRTGTGIEVNTEAFF. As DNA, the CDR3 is TGCGCCAGCAGAACAGGGACAGGGATAGAGGTGAACACTGAAGCTTTCTTT.

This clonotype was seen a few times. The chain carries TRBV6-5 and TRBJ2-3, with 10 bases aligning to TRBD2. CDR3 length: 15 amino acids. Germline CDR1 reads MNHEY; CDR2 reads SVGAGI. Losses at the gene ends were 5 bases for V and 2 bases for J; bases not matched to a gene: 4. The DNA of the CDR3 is TGTGCCAGCAGTGTACTAGCGGGGAACACAGATACGCAGTATTTT. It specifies CASSVLAGNTDTQYF.